This is a list of T cell receptor beta chains from one sample in a study of identifying expanded T cells in peripheral blood. TCRdb's copy holds only in-frame clones and misses some; the assay was immunoSEQ multiplex PCR. The sample records roughly 100,000 clones, around nine tenths being singletons. Sample: blood. These receptors were collected from a person aged 18 to 70 in good health. Each CDR3 is given with its conserved first and last residue. A D gene is named only where the DNA matches it firmly. Clone size is given for some rows only: seen once, a few or many times, or a class if the clone is expanded.

V gene	D gene	clone size	J gene	CDR3 DNA	CDR3 protein
TRBV9	NA	NA	TRBJ2-7	TGTGCCAGCAGCCCCAACACGGCCTCCTACGAGCAGTACTTC	CASSPNTASYEQYF
TRBV5-4	NA	NA	TRBJ1-1	TGTGCCAGCAGCTCTCAGGGAGGGAACACTGAAGCTTTCTTT	CASSSQGGNTEAFF
TRBV5-1	TRBD1	NA	TRBJ2-2	TGCGCCAGCAGCCGACAGGGGAACACCGGGGAGCTGTTTTTT	CASSRQGNTGELFF
TRBV28	NA	NA	TRBJ2-5	TGTGCCAGCAGGGAAGAGACCCAGTACTTC	CASREETQYF
TRBV28	TRBD1	NA	TRBJ2-3	TGTGCCAGCAGTACCGGGACAGGGCTCACAGATACGCAGTATTTT	CASSTGTGLTDTQYF
TRBV27	NA	NA	TRBJ2-7	TGTGCCAGCAGTTTATCCAAGGACAGCCGCTACGAGCAGTACTTC	CASSLSKDSRYEQYF
TRBV28	TRBD2	NA	TRBJ2-5	TGTGCCAGCAGGCCCGGGACTAGCTGGAGGGAGACCCAGTACTTC	CASRPGTSWRETQYF
TRBV5-1	TRBD2	NA	TRBJ2-3	TGCGCCAGCAGCTTTTCGGCGAGCGGGGGCCCCTCCACAGATACGCAGTATTTT	CASSFSASGGPSTDTQYF
TRBV27	NA	few	TRBJ1-2	TGTGCCAGCAGGGACCGGGACACAGACAACTATGGCTACACCTTC	CASRDRDTDNYGYTF
TRBV2	NA	NA	TRBJ2-7	TGTGCCAGCAAAACGGGATTCTCCTACGAGCAGTACTTC	CASKTGFSYEQYF
TRBV27	NA	NA	TRBJ2-1	TGTGCCAGCAGTTATGGCGGCCTATCCTACAATGAGCAGTTCTTC	CASSYGGLSYNEQFF
TRBV6-5	TRBD1	NA	TRBJ2-3	TGTGCCAGCAGTTACTCCGGGACAGGGGCTTATACGCAGTATTTT	CASSYSGTGAYTQYF
TRBV19	NA	NA	TRBJ2-2	TGTGCCAGTACAACTTTCGAAGGGGCGAACACCGGGGAGCTGTTTTTT	CASTTFEGANTGELFF
TRBV27	TRBD1	NA	TRBJ2-7	TGTGCCAGCAGTCCCGGGACAGGGGGAGGCGAGCAGTACTTC	CASSPGTGGGEQYF
TRBV5-4	NA	NA	TRBJ1-2	TGTGCCAGCAGAAATCAGGGAGGGTCGGGGGCTAACTATGGCTACACCTTC	CASRNQGGSGANYGYTF
TRBV27	TRBD1	NA	TRBJ1-2	TGTGCCAGCAGTTTGGGCCAGGGGGAGAGGGTAGGCTACACCTTC	CASSLGQGERVGYTF
TRBV7-2	NA	NA	TRBJ2-3	TGTGCCAGCAGCCCACTAGGCAGAAGCACAGATACGCAGTATTTT	CASSPLGRSTDTQYF
TRBV5-1	TRBD2	NA	TRBJ2-3	TGCGCCAGCAGCTTTACTAGCGGGAGACCAGATACGCAGTATTTT	CASSFTSGRPDTQYF
TRBV28	TRBD1	NA	TRBJ2-2	TGTGCCAGCAGTAGACAGGGGGCGCGGGGCGGGGAGCTGTTTTTT	CASSRQGARGGELFF
TRBV18	TRBD2	NA	TRBJ2-7	TGTGCCAGCTCACCCCTCCCGAGCGGGGGCACCTACGAGCAGTACTTC	CASSPLPSGGTYEQYF
TRBV6-1	NA	NA	TRBJ2-1	TGTGCCATCTCTTGGGGGAGCAATGAGCAGTTCTTC	CAISWGSNEQFF
TRBV4-1	TRBD2	NA	TRBJ2-3	TGCGCCAGCAGCCAAGAGTGGTTAGCGGGGGACCAAGATACGCAGTATTTT	CASSQEWLAGDQDTQYF
TRBV30	NA	NA	TRBJ1-5	TGTGCCTGGAGTGCCTCGACGGGACATCAGCCCCAGCATTTT	CAWSASTGHQPQHF
TRBV2	NA	NA	TRBJ2-7	TGTGCCAGCAGTCTTGAGAGCGAGCAGTACTTC	CASSLESEQYF
TRBV19	NA	NA	TRBJ2-7	TGTGCCAGTAAACCCGGACCGGGGGAGCAGGGGTCCCTCCAGGAGCAGTACTTC	CASKPGPGEQGSLQEQYF
TRBV6-1	NA	NA	TRBJ2-4	TGTGCCAGCAGTGAAGAGGTAGGGTCTTCCAAAAACATTCAGTACTTC	CASSEEVGSSKNIQYF